A single T cell receptor beta chain is shown here with its context. Method: immunoSEQ multiplex PCR; TCRdb's copy keeps in-frame clones and lacks some. Here the sample spans about 61,000 clones, 95% to 98% being singletons. This sample stems from a study of technical replicates of blood from four donors. The specimen sequenced was T cells isolated from PBMCs. The receptor comes from a human donor in good health.

The CDR3 sequence is CASIGTSGPYEQYF. Written as DNA, the CDR3 is TGTGCCAGCATCGGGACTAGCGGACCCTACGAGCAGTACTTC. V gene TRBV28 combines with J gene TRBJ2-7; 11 bases are shared with TRBD2. The length of the CDR3 is 14 residues. Germline V gene lookup returns CDR1 MDHEN and CDR2 SYDVKM. V was pared by 7 bases and J by 2 bases, with 4 bases of the junction left unmatched.